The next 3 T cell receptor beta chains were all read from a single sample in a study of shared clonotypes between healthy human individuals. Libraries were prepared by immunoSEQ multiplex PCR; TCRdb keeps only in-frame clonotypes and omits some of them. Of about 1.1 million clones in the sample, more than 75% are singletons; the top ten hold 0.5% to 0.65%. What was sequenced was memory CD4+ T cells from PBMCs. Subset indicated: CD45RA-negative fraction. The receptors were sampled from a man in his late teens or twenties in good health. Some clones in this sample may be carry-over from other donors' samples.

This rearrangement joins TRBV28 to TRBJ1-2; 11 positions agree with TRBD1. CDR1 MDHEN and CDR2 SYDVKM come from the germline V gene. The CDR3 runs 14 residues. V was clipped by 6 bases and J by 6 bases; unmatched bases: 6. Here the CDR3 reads CASRPGQGANGYTF. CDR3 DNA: TGTGCCAGCAGACCAGGACAGGGGGCCAATGGCTACACCTTC.

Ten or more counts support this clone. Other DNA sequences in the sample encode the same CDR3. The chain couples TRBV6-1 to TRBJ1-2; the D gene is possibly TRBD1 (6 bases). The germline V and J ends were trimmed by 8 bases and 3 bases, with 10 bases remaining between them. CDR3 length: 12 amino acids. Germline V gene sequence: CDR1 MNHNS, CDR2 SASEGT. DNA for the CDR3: TGTGCCAGCCGCGGGACACACTATGGCTACACCTTC. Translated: CASRGTHYGYTF.

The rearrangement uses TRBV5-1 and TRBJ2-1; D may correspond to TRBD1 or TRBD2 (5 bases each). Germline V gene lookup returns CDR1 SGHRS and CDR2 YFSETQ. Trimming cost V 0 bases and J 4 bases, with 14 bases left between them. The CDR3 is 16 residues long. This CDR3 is CASSLVSGTRYNEQFF. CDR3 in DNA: TGCGCCAGCAGCTTGGTTTCCGGGACCAGATACAATGAGCAGTTCTTC.